The TCR beta chain under discussion was sequenced for a study of CD8+ T cells in alopecia areata. Study-wide points: Scalp sample data also include resident alphabeta T cells from normal skin.

V shed 4 bases and J shed 5 bases, with 17 bases lying between them. Per the germline V gene, CDR1 is SQVTM and CDR2 is ANQGSEA. CDR3 length: 14 amino acids. cDNA prepared by RNA extraction and subsequent reverse transcription served as the template for sequencing. This table comes from immunoSEQ multiplex PCR, and its TCRdb copy is limited to in-frame clones, with some not included. The table lists over 150,000 clones, 60% to 75% of them singletons, with about 14% in the top ten. In regard to this clone: Its antigen is still unknown.

Sample treatment: oral pan-JAK inhibitor, 5-10 mg twice daily. In alopecia areata patients, both lesional scalp punch biopsies and peripheral blood were collected. Investigators sorted PBMCs to obtain both CD4+ and CD8+ T cells. This sequence originates from a human donor with alopecia areata. Sample: CD4+ T cells sorted from blood, taken at week 24, from a patient treated with tofacitinib. The V call is TRBV29-1, the J call TRBJ1-2, with a possible D match to TRBD1 (5 bases). CDR3: CSVGGIGALYGYTF. CDR3 coding DNA: TGCAGCGTTGGGGGGATAGGGGCCTTATATGGCTACACCTTC.